This record concerns one T cell receptor (beta chain) sequence. Its specificity is not known. This sample was taken from a study of cytomegalovirus exposure and HLA in healthy donors. On the study more broadly: Researchers found that roughly 77% of 350 to 500 genotyped donors fell within the Caucasian-associated ancestry cluster. Findings of the study overall: The presence/absence work took it that sequencing depth was about the same across donors.

CDR3 size: 16 residues. J lost 4 bases, V lost 0 bases, and 8 bases had no gene match. Germline V gene data show CDR1 as GTSNPN and CDR2 as SVGIG (reference sequence). The PCR contained 60 Vbeta and 13 Jbeta primers. Only in-frame clones appear in the TCRdb table, and some are missing; sequencing was by immunoSEQ multiplex PCR. The table records fewer than 250,000 clones, 75% to 80% of them present only once. The rearrangement uses TRBV30 and TRBJ2-5, with 10 bases lining up with TRBD1. Sequencing input: PBMCs. The clonotype originates from a male donor in good health and CMV-seronegative. CDR3 protein: CAWSVPGTGVIETQYF. The CDR3 nucleotides are TGTGCCTGGAGTGTACCCGGGACAGGGGTTATAGAGACCCAGTACTTC.